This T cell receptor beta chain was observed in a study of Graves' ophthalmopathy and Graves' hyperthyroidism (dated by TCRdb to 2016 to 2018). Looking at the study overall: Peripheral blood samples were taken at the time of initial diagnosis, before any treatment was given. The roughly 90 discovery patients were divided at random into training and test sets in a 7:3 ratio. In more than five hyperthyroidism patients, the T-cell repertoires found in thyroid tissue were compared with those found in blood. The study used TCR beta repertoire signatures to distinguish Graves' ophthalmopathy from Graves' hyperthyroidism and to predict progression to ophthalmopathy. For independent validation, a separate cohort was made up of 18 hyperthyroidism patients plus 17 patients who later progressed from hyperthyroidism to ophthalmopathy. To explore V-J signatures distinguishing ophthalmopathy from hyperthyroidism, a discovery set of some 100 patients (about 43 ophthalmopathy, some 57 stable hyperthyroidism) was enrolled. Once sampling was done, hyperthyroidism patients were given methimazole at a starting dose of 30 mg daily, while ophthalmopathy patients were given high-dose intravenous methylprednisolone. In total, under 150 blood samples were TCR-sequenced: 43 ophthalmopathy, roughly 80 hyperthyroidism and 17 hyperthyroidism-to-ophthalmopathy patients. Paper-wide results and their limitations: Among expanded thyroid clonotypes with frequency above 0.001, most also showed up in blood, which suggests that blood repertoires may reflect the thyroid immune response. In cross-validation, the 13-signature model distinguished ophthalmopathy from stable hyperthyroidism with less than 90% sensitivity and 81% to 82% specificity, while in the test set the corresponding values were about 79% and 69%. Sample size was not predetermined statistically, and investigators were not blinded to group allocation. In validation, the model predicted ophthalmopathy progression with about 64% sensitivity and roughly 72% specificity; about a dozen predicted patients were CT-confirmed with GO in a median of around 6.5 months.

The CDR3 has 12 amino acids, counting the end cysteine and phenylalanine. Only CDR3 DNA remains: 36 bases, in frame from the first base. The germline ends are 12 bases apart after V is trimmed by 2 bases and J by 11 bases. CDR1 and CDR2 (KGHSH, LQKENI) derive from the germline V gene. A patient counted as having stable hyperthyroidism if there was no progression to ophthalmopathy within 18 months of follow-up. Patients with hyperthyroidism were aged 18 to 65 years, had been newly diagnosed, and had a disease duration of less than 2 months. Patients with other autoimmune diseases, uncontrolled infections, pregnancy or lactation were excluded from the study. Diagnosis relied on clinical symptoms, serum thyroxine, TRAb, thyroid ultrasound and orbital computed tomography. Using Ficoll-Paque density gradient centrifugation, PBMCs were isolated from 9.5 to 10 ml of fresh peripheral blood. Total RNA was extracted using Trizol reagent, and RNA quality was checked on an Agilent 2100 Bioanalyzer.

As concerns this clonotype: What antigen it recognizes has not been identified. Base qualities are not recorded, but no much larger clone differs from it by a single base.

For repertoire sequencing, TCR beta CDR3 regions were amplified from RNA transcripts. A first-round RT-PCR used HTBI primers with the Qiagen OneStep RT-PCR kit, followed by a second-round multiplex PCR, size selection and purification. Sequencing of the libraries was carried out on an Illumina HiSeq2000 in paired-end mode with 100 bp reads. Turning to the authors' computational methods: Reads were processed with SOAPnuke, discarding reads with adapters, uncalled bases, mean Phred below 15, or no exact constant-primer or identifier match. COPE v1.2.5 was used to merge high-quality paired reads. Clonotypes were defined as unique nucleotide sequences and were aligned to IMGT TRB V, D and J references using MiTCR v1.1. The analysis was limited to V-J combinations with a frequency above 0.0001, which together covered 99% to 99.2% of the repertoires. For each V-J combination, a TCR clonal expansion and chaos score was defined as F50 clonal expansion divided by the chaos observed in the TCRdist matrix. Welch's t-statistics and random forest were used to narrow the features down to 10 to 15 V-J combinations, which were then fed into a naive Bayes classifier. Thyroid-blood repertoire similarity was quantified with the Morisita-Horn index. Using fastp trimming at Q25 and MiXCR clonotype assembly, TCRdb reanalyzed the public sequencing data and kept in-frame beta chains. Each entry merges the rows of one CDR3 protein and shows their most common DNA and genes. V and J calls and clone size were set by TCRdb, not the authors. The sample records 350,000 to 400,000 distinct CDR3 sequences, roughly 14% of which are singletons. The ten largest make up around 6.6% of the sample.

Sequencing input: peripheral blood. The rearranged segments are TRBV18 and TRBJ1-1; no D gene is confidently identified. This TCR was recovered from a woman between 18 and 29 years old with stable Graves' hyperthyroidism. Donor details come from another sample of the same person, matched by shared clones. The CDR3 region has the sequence CASSPMRTVAFF. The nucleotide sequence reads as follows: TGTGCCAGCTCACCAATGAGAACGGTTGCTTTCTTT.